This T cell receptor (beta chain) was obtained from a study of blood T cell repertoires in COVID-19. CDR1 is MNHNY, CDR2 SVGAGI, per germline (reference sequence). The V end was cut by 4 bases, the J end by 5 bases, with 9 bases between. This CDR3 has 14 amino acids. Source study methods: Amplification of reference gene primers was used by the study to estimate nucleated cell counts. Clones were sequenced by immunoSEQ multiplex PCR, and TCRdb holds only the in-frame ones, with some missing. V and J calls and clone size come straight from that table; D and trimming were deduced from the DNA. The data contain 35,000 to 45,000 clones, roughly 86% of them seen just once; the ten biggest clones take up 59%.

The clonotype comes from a man aged 70 or older with acute or convalescent COVID-19. Sequences were obtained from peripheral blood. This chain links TRBV6-6 with TRBJ2-6; tentatively, D is TRBD1 (5 bases). The CDR3 region has the DNA TGTGCCAGCAGTTTTTGGACATGGGCCAACGTCCTGACTTTC. It encodes CASSFWTWANVLTF.